The T cell receptor beta chain under discussion was sequenced for a study of blood T cell repertoires in COVID-19. For the study at large: Donors in the United States, Italy and Spain gave samples during acute or convalescent COVID-19.

Generated by immunoSEQ multiplex PCR, the TCRdb table keeps only in-frame clones and is missing some. The repertoire holds approximately 200,000 clones, with 70% to 90% as singletons. V was shortened by 2 bases and J by 0 bases, with 14 bases between the two germline ends. The CDR3 covers 16 residues. Germline CDR1 and CDR2: GTSNPN and SVGIG (reference sequence). The chain employs TRBV30 and TRBJ1-3, with D perhaps TRBD1 (6 bases). Sample: peripheral blood. This receptor was identified in a man aged 55 to 70 with acute or convalescent COVID-19. The CDR3 DNA follows: TGTGCCTGGAGTATTAGGACAGTTTCCTCTGGAAACACCATATATTTT. This translates into CAWSIRTVSSGNTIYF.